These T cell receptor beta chains were read from a single sample in a study of blood T cell repertoires in COVID-19. Assay: immunoSEQ multiplex PCR; the TCRdb copy retains only in-frame clones and omits some. This sample yields tens of thousands of clones, of which roughly 82% are seen a single time; about 25% belongs to the top ten. The sample was peripheral blood. All receptors derive from a man aged 55 to 69 with acute or convalescent COVID-19. CDR3s leave out the opening cysteine and the closing phenylalanine or tryptophan.

TRBV9,TRBJ2-4,ASSPQPDRVARGERNIQY
TRBV7-2,TRBJ1-1,ASSPLGGMNTEAF
TRBV3-1/TRBV3-2,TRBJ1-3,ASSQDSAARNTIY
TRBV3-1/TRBV3-2,TRBJ2-3,ASSQEQTSLGTDTQY
TRBV29-1,TRBJ2-4,SVGRGTAKNIQY
TRBV9,TRBJ2-5,ASSVALGQGQETQY
TRBV11-2,TRBJ1-4,ASSPTGTTNEKLF
TRBV18,TRBJ1-6,ASSLDRTNNSPLH
TRBV19,TRBJ2-3,ASSITSGGVDTQY
TRBV4-3,TRBJ2-3,ASSQDMSGRGVRDTQY
TRBV3-1/TRBV3-2,TRBJ1-5,ASSLSGSNQPQH
TRBV7-9,TRBJ2-4,ASSFQTTGTGGIQY
TRBV5-1,TRBJ2-7,ASSPEGRGYEQY
TRBV11-2,TRBJ2-7,ASSLEAGPYEQY
TRBV5-1,TRBJ1-1,ASSLQGSLNTEAF
TRBV9,TRBJ2-1,ASSVLPEAGGLAYNEQF
TRBV9,TRBJ1-5,ASSTQVGDQPQH
TRBV6-2/TRBV6-3,TRBJ1-5,ASSYSAGLGSQPQH
TRBV7-9,TRBJ2-7,ASSLGISGLWYEQY
TRBV2,TRBJ1-1,ASTKGGVGTEAF
TRBV27,TRBJ1-2,ASRPDRGVNYGYT
TRBV6-2/TRBV6-3,TRBJ2-7,ASSYLPFGGRAQGHEQY
TRBV9,TRBJ1-2,ASSALRTGGYGYT
TRBV4-3,TRBJ1-5,ASSPGLGWSNQPQH
TRBV28,TRBJ2-4,ASTSGGNIQY
TRBV19,TRBJ1-5,ASSMAPPIRDRKNQPQH
TRBV5-1,TRBJ2-1,ASSSTGLRYNEQF
TRBV18,TRBJ2-3,ASSDRTTDTQY
TRBV28,TRBJ1-2,ASSLKQDGYT
TRBV13,TRBJ2-1,ASSPGGAGYNEQF
TRBV7-9,TRBJ1-2,ASSLQQGAYGYT
TRBV7-9,TRBJ2-5,ASSPRIRETQY
TRBV5-1,TRBJ1-6,ASSEQGQYNSPLH
TRBV2,TRBJ1-2,ASGREVGYGYT
TRBV4-3,TRBJ1-2,ASSQQEGWYGYT
TRBV27,TRBJ1-1,ASSLSGSLGNTEAF
TRBV28,TRBJ1-6,ASSRDSGQNSPLH
TRBV4-1,TRBJ1-5,ASSQAGTGRYQPQH
TRBV7-9,TRBJ1-1,ASSLERVEGEAF
TRBV7-2,TRBJ2-1,ASSFAGRLGNEQF
TRBV6-2/TRBV6-3,TRBJ2-5,ASSFPSIQETQY
TRBV4-2,TRBJ2-3,ASSQELAGGTTDTQY
TRBV18,TRBJ1-6,ASSPVNGGSNSPLH
TRBV28,TRBJ1-5,ASSKKTGVKQPQH